Listed below are T cell receptor beta chains from one sample, sequenced in a study of PD-L1 blockade in urothelial cancer. Sequenced by immunoSEQ multiplex PCR; TCRdb stores in-frame clones only, minus some. The repertoire includes some 47,000 clones, roughly four fifths of them detected once, and 3% to 3.5% sits in the top ten. The material was PBMCs, obtained around atezolizumab (anti-PD-L1) treatment. The source is a man between 65 and 85 years old with urothelial cancer. Both conserved end residues are part of each CDR3. The order of the fields is CDR3 protein, CDR3 DNA, CDR3 length, D gene, J gene, clone size, V gene. A D gene is named only where the DNA matches it firmly. Size tells how often a clone was seen (once, few, many) or the class of an expanded clone, and some rows leave it out.

CDR3: CASSPGTGELYEQYF
DNA: TGTGCCAGTAGTCCCGGGACAGGTGAACTCTACGAGCAGTACTTC
length: 15
D: TRBD1
J: TRBJ2-7
size: -
V: TRBV19

CDR3: CASSLTSGGTDTQYF
DNA: TGTGCCAGCAGCCTTACTAGCGGGGGAACAGATACGCAGTATTTT
length: 15
D: TRBD2
J: TRBJ2-3
size: -
V: TRBV2

CDR3: CASSLSWRNNEQFF
DNA: TGTGCCAGCAGCTTGTCTTGGCGGAACAATGAGCAGTTCTTC
length: 14
D: -
J: TRBJ2-1
size: -
V: TRBV5-6

CDR3: CASSQEGLAAESSYEQYF
DNA: TGTGCCAGCAGCCAAGAGGGACTAGCGGCCGAGAGCTCCTACGAGCAGTACTTC
length: 18
D: TRBD2
J: TRBJ2-7
size: few
V: TRBV4-2

CDR3: CASTTGSDPANYGYTF
DNA: TGTGCCAGCACCACAGGATCGGACCCAGCTAACTATGGCTACACCTTC
length: 16
D: -
J: TRBJ1-2
size: once
V: TRBV28

CDR3: CASSQQTGQAGGYTF
DNA: TGCGCCAGCAGCCAGCAGACGGGACAGGCAGGAGGCTACACCTTC
length: 15
D: TRBD1
J: TRBJ1-2
size: few
V: TRBV4-3

CDR3: CATSRESPGSYNEQFF
DNA: TGTGCCACCAGCAGAGAATCCCCGGGCTCCTACAATGAGCAGTTCTTC
length: 16
D: -
J: TRBJ2-1
size: few
V: TRBV15

CDR3: CSAAGTGELFF
DNA: TGCAGCGCTGCGGGGACCGGGGAGCTGTTTTTT
length: 11
D: -
J: TRBJ2-2
size: -
V: TRBV29-1

CDR3: CASSLNTNTEAFF
DNA: TGTGCCAGCAGCTTAAACACCAACACTGAAGCTTTCTTT
length: 13
D: -
J: TRBJ1-1
size: -
V: TRBV7-9

CDR3: CASSLQSSYEQYF
DNA: TGTGCCAGCAGTTTACAGAGCTCCTACGAGCAGTACTTC
length: 13
D: -
J: TRBJ2-7
size: -
V: TRBV5-5

CDR3: CSVGDSGVGANVLTF
DNA: TGCAGCGTTGGGGACAGCGGCGTCGGGGCCAACGTCCTGACTTTC
length: 15
D: TRBD1
J: TRBJ2-6
size: -
V: TRBV29-1

CDR3: CASNLGGLNTEAFF
DNA: TGTGCCAGCAATTTGGGGGGTCTGAACACTGAAGCTTTCTTT
length: 14
D: -
J: TRBJ1-1
size: -
V: TRBV14

CDR3: CASSQLVRADSPLHF
DNA: TGTGCCAGCAGCCAACTAGTCAGGGCGGATTCACCCCTCCACTTT
length: 15
D: -
J: TRBJ1-6
size: -
V: TRBV4-2

CDR3: CASGTTGRGYTEAFF
DNA: TGTGCCAGTGGAACGACAGGGAGAGGTTACACTGAAGCTTTCTTT
length: 15
D: TRBD1
J: TRBJ1-1
size: -
V: TRBV19

CDR3: CASREGYEQYF
DNA: TGTGCCAGCAGAGAGGGCTACGAGCAGTACTTC
length: 11
D: -
J: TRBJ2-7
size: -
V: TRBV2

CDR3: CASSYRGGEAFF
DNA: TGTGCCAGCAGTTATAGGGGGGGAGAAGCTTTCTTT
length: 12
D: -
J: TRBJ1-1
size: -
V: TRBV6-5

CDR3: CASSLEGGWTGELFF
DNA: TGTGCCAGCAGTTTAGAAGGGGGCTGGACCGGGGAGCTGTTTTTT
length: 15
D: TRBD1
J: TRBJ2-2
size: -
V: TRBV27

CDR3: CAWQTRTYEQYF
DNA: TGTGCCTGGCAAACCAGGACCTACGAGCAGTACTTC
length: 12
D: -
J: TRBJ2-7
size: -
V: TRBV30

CDR3: CASSLGVAGVRHEQYF
DNA: TGTGCCAGCAGCTTAGGGGTTGCGGGAGTTCGGCACGAGCAGTACTTC
length: 16
D: TRBD2
J: TRBJ2-7
size: -
V: TRBV11-2

CDR3: CASSYPKGGGTQYF
DNA: TGTGCCAGCAGTTACCCCAAGGGGGGGGGTACGCAGTATTTT
length: 14
D: -
J: TRBJ2-3
size: -
V: TRBV6-5

CDR3: CASSPGGQGVGQPQHF
DNA: TGTGCCAGCTCACCGGGCGGACAGGGGGTAGGACAGCCCCAGCATTTT
length: 16
D: TRBD1
J: TRBJ1-5
size: -
V: TRBV18

CDR3: CASSPIWDRDHEQYF
DNA: TGCGCCAGCAGCCCGATCTGGGACAGGGACCACGAGCAGTACTTC
length: 15
D: TRBD1
J: TRBJ2-7
size: -
V: TRBV5-1

CDR3: CASSIRYQGREQFF
DNA: TGTGCCAGTAGTATCAGGTATCAGGGTCGTGAGCAGTTCTTC
length: 14
D: -
J: TRBJ2-1
size: few
V: TRBV19

CDR3: CASSLGMTAQETQYF
DNA: TGTGCCAGCAGCTTAGGTATGACAGCCCAAGAGACCCAGTACTTC
length: 15
D: -
J: TRBJ2-5
size: once
V: TRBV7-2

CDR3: CASRVGLAGALKETQYF
DNA: TGTGCCAGCAGAGTGGGACTAGCGGGCGCACTGAAAGAGACCCAGTACTTC
length: 17
D: TRBD2
J: TRBJ2-5
size: -
V: TRBV2

CDR3: CASSRSQGGIGELFF
DNA: TGCGCCAGCAGCCGGAGCCAGGGAGGTATCGGGGAGCTGTTTTTT
length: 15
D: -
J: TRBJ2-2
size: -
V: TRBV5-1

CDR3: CASSPVDMGFSYEQYF
DNA: TGCGCCAGCAGCCCCGTTGACATGGGTTTTTCCTACGAGCAGTACTTC
length: 16
D: -
J: TRBJ2-7
size: once
V: TRBV4-1

CDR3: CASSAGGTYNEQFF
DNA: TGTGCCAGCAGCGCAGGGGGCACCTACAATGAGCAGTTCTTC
length: 14
D: TRBD1
J: TRBJ2-1
size: -
V: TRBV11-2

CDR3: CASSDPLRLAGGTKSSYNEQFF
DNA: TGCGCCAGCAGTGATCCACTCCGACTAGCGGGAGGGACGAAAAGCTCCTACAATGAGCAGTTCTTC
length: 22
D: TRBD2
J: TRBJ2-1
size: few
V: TRBV10-1

CDR3: CASSRAPRGEETQYF
DNA: TGTGCCAGCTCACGCGCCCCGCGGGGGGAAGAGACCCAGTACTTC
length: 15
D: TRBD2
J: TRBJ2-5
size: -
V: TRBV18

CDR3: CASAGQGAYSEKLFF
DNA: TGTGCCAGCGCAGGGCAGGGGGCGTATTCGGAAAAACTGTTTTTT
length: 15
D: TRBD1
J: TRBJ1-4
size: -
V: TRBV2

CDR3: CASRITSGRETQYF
DNA: TGTGCCAGCAGAATCACTAGCGGGAGAGAGACCCAGTACTTC
length: 14
D: TRBD2
J: TRBJ2-5
size: -
V: TRBV2

CDR3: CAISELGGPDTQYF
DNA: TGTGCCATCAGTGAGTTGGGGGGGCCTGATACGCAGTATTTT
length: 14
D: -
J: TRBJ2-3
size: -
V: TRBV10-3

CDR3: CASSPEDRANTEAFF
DNA: TGTGCCAGCAGCCCCGAGGACAGAGCGAACACTGAAGCTTTCTTT
length: 15
D: -
J: TRBJ1-1
size: -
V: TRBV7-2

CDR3: CASSSRGVQGGTEAFF
DNA: TGTGCCAGCAGTTCTAGGGGGGTTCAGGGGGGCACTGAAGCTTTCTTT
length: 16
D: TRBD1
J: TRBJ1-1
size: -
V: TRBV27

CDR3: CASRLDRGDTEAFF
DNA: TGTGCCAGCAGGCTTGACAGGGGGGACACTGAAGCTTTCTTT
length: 14
D: TRBD1
J: TRBJ1-1
size: -
V: TRBV2